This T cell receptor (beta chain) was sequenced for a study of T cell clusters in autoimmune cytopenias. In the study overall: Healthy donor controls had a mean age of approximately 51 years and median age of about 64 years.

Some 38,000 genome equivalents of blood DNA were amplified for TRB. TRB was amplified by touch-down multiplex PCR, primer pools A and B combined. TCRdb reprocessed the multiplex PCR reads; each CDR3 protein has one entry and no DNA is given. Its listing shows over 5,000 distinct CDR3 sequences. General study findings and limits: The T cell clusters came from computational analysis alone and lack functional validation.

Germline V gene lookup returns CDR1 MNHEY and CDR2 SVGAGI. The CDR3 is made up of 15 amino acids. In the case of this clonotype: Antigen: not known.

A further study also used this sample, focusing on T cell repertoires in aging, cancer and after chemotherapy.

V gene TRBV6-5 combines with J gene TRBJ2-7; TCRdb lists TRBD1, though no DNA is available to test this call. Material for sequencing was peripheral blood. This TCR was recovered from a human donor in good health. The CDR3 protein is CASRQPGQGAWEQYF.